Below, 22 T cell receptor beta chains from the same sample are listed, as sequenced in a study of beta chain features in type 1 diabetes. Overall study results and limits: Type 1 diabetes patients had moderately but significantly shorter TCRB CDR3s in all four CD4+ subsets.

The antigens for these receptors are not known. Expressed TCRB transcripts were sequenced because the isolated RNA had all been reverse transcribed beforehand. TCRdb's table, derived via immunoSEQ multiplex PCR, lists solely in-frame clones and lacks some. The repertoire holds approximately 30,000 clones, with about two thirds as singletons. What was sequenced was Tregs from blood. These receptor sequences come from a woman in her twenties or thirties with type 1 diabetes.

The chain couples TRBV6-5 to TRBJ2-7; a possible D gene is TRBD1 (6 bases). The CDR3 runs 15 residues. From germline, CDR1 is MNHEY and CDR2 SVGAGI. V shed 6 bases and J shed 9 bases, with 24 bases lying between them. The CDR3 protein is CASSIPGRGFAGQYF. The CDR3 nucleotides read TGTGCCAGCAGCATACCGGGAAGGGGGTTCGCGGGGCAGTACTTC.

This sequence joins TRBV7-6 and TRBJ2-5; D remains ambiguous. Per the germline V gene, CDR1 is SGHVS and CDR2 is FNYEAQ. Trimming shortened V by 5 bases and J by 7 bases, and 8 bases separated the two germline ends. This CDR3 has 11 residues. CDR3 sequence reads: CASSPLGTQYF. CDR3 coding DNA: TGTGCCAGCAGCCCCCTCGGGACCCAGTACTTC.

CDR3 sequence (DNA): TGTGCCAGTAGTATCGATTTTGGCAGGGCGGAGACCCAGTACTTC. Its translation is CASSIDFGRAETQYF. The gene calls are TRBV19 and TRBJ2-5, with D possibly being TRBD1 (5 bases). Looked up from germline, CDR1 is LNHDA and CDR2 is SQIVND (reference sequence). V lost 3 bases and J 5 bases, leaving 16 bases between the germline ends. The CDR3 loop spans 15 amino acids. The variable domain in full, completed from reference TRBV19 and TRBJ2-5, reads DGGITQSPKYLFRKEGQNVTLSCEQNLNHDAMYWYRQDPGQGLRLIYYSQIVNDFQKGDIAEGYSVSREKKESFPLTVTSAQKNPTAFYLCASSIDFGRAETQYFGPGTRLLVL.

As regards this clone: This CDR3 is also generated by other DNA sequences in the sample. The chain has TRBV29-1 and TRBJ2-5; 8 nucleotides agree with TRBD1. Unmatched junction bases numbered 13, after V lost 0 bases and J lost 1 base. Germline V CDR1 and CDR2: SQVTM, ANQGSEA. The CDR3 contains 18 residues. The CDR3 is CSVEDPWTGSQVQETQYF. The CDR3 nucleotides read TGCAGCGTTGAAGATCCCTGGACAGGGAGTCAGGTCCAAGAGACCCAGTACTTC.

This clone appeared a few times. The J gene is TRBJ1-2, the V gene TRBV6-6; TRBD1 is a possible D gene (5 bases). Germline values: CDR1 MNHNY, CDR2 SVGAGI (reference sequence). Trimming removed 11 bases from V and 2 bases from J, with 15 bases in between. The CDR3 totals 13 residues. The CDR3 loop reads CAGAERLNYGYTF. The CDR3 bases are TGTGCCGGGGCAGAAAGGTTAAACTATGGCTACACCTTC.

The rearrangement joins TRBV5-1 to TRBJ2-1, with 7 bases identical to TRBD1. Germline trimming cut 5 bases from V and 0 bases from J; bases unmatched to any gene: 11. The germline V gene has CDR1 SGHRS and CDR2 YFSETQ. There are 17 residues in the CDR3. CDR3 region: CASSRQGTLSSYNEQFF. The CDR3 region has the DNA TGCGCCAGCAGTCGACAGGGAACCTTAAGCTCCTACAATGAGCAGTTCTTC.

The chain uses TRBV5-1 and TRBJ1-1; a possible D gene is TRBD1 (6 bases). V dropped 0 bases and J dropped 2 bases, with 14 bases sitting between them. Germline lookup yields CDR1 SGHRS and CDR2 YFSETQ. This CDR3 comprises 16 residues. CDR3 residues: CASSLEPQGINTEAFF. The CDR3 bases are TGCGCCAGCAGCTTGGAGCCCCAGGGGATTAACACTGAAGCTTTCTTT.

V and J are TRBV5-1 and TRBJ2-1; maybe TRBD2 (5 bases). The CDR3 spans 17 residues. Trimming left V 2 bases short and J 2 bases short, with 17 bases between. Germline V lookup: CDR1 SGHRS, CDR2 YFSETQ. The CDR3 is CASSLSLGAAAYNEQFF. DNA for the CDR3: TGCGCCAGCAGCTTAAGTTTGGGAGCGGCGGCCTACAATGAGCAGTTCTTC.

The CDR3 DNA reads TGTGCCAGCAGCTTAGGATTCCAGGGCTATGGCTACACCTTC. Protein product: CASSLGFQGYGYTF. J is TRBJ1-2 and V is TRBV7-2; maybe TRBD1 (5 bases). Germline V gene sequence: CDR1 SGHTA, CDR2 FQGNSA. The CDR3 covers 14 residues. V was pared by 1 base and J by 4 bases, with 10 bases between.

V gene TRBV28 combines with J gene TRBJ1-2, with D uncertain. The CDR3 spans 11 residues. The V and J ends lost 7 bases and 7 bases respectively, with 10 bases between them. Germline V lookup: CDR1 MDHEN, CDR2 SYDVKM. The CDR3 nucleotides are TGTGCCAGCACCGCCAGAGGTGGCTACACCTTC. It specifies CASTARGGYTF.

The chain employs TRBV19 and TRBJ1-1; no clear D. The CDR3 has 15 amino acids. Deletions cut 0 bases from V and 3 bases from J, with 11 bases between. Looked up from germline, CDR1 is LNHDA and CDR2 is SQIVND (reference sequence). The DNA of the CDR3 is TGTGCCAGTAGTATAGATGGAAGAGAGGACACTGAAGCTTTCTTT. This gives the protein CASSIDGREDTEAFF. The complete variable domain, with remaining parts taken from reference TRBV19 and TRBJ1-1, reads DGGITQSPKYLFRKEGQNVTLSCEQNLNHDAMYWYRQDPGQGLRLIYYSQIVNDFQKGDIAEGYSVSREKKESFPLTVTSAQKNPTAFYLCASSIDGREDTEAFFGQGTRLTVV.

J is TRBJ2-1 and V is TRBV6-5; 7 bases match TRBD2. V was clipped by 6 bases and J by 13 bases; unmatched bases: 12. The CDR3 contains 13 residues. Germline V gene data show CDR1 as MNHEY and CDR2 as SVGAGI. This CDR3 reads CASSPGLDPNQFF. The CDR3 DNA is TGTGCCAGCAGCCCAGGACTAGATCCCAATCAGTTCTTC.

The chain joins TRBV5-1 to TRBJ1-1; no reliable D call. Per the germline V gene, CDR1 is SGHRS and CDR2 is YFSETQ. CDR3 length: 12 amino acids. Trimming took 5 bases from V and 4 from J, leaving 9 bases between them. The CDR3 sequence: CASSGQTTEAFF. The CDR3 DNA follows: TGCGCCAGCAGTGGGCAGACCACTGAAGCTTTCTTT.

The rearrangement uses TRBV7-2 and TRBJ2-7, with D uncertain. The germline gives CDR1 SGHTA, CDR2 FQGNSA. The CDR3 spans 13 residues. Trimming removed 1 base at V and 3 bases at J, with 7 bases between. The CDR3 DNA reads TGTGCCAGCAGCTTAGTTCGAGTCTACGAGCAGTACTTC. Translation: CASSLVRVYEQYF.

The chain links TRBV18 to TRBJ2-1; 8 bases are a match to TRBD1. CDR3 length: 14 amino acids. Germline V gene sequence: CDR1 KGHSH, CDR2 LQKENI. With 4 bases clipped from V and 7 bases from J, the junction kept 6 bases outside the gene matches. CDR3 loop: CASSLDRVRNEQFF. The CDR3 region has the DNA TGTGCCAGCTCACTGGACAGGGTGAGGAATGAGCAGTTCTTC.

This chain joins TRBV28 and TRBJ2-5; 8 nucleotides align to TRBD2. Near its end, the DNA agrees better with TRBJ2-7, so the J call may be wrong. The CDR3 sequence is 15 residues long. Per germline, CDR1 MDHEN and CDR2 SYDVKM. DNA for the CDR3: TGTGCCAGCACCCTTACTAGCGGTCCCTCCTACGAGCAGTACTTC. Its translation is CASTLTSGPSYEQYF.

In DNA, the CDR3 is TGCAGCGTGGTCGAAGCCGAAAAACTGTTTTTT. As protein: CSVVEAEKLFF. V usage is TRBV29-1 and J usage is TRBJ1-4; D is unclear. The CDR3 has 11 residues. Germline CDR1 and CDR2: SQVTM and ANQGSEA. Trimming pared 6 bases from V and 8 bases from J, leaving 10 bases between.

The chain is built from TRBV11-2 and TRBJ2-7; possibly TRBD2 for D (5 bases). V dropped 1 base and J dropped 1 base, with 11 bases sitting between them. Germline assignment: CDR1 SGHAT and CDR2 FQNNGV. The CDR3 is made up of 15 amino acids. The CDR3 loop reads CASSLAPGISYEQYF. The CDR3 DNA reads as TGTGCCAGCAGCTTAGCTCCCGGGATTTCCTACGAGCAGTACTTC.

The DNA for the CDR3 is TGTGCCAGCAGTCGACCTCCGGGACTAGCGTACGAGCAGTACTTC. It specifies CASSRPPGLAYEQYF. This chain uses TRBV6-1 with TRBJ2-7, with 10 bases matching TRBD2. The CDR3 is 15 amino acids. V dropped 5 bases and J dropped 4; count of bases not matched to a gene: 8. Germline V gene sequence: CDR1 MNHNS, CDR2 SASEGT.

The chain employs TRBV7-8 and TRBJ1-1, with 7 positions matching TRBD1. The ends lost 1 base at V and 5 bases at J; junction bases unmatched: 10. The CDR3 consists of 16 residues. Germline assignment: CDR1 SGHVS and CDR2 FQNEAQ. CDR3 loop: CASSLGVLAGGTEAFF. The CDR3 DNA follows: TGTGCCAGCAGCTTAGGAGTCTTGGCAGGGGGGACTGAAGCTTTCTTT.

V and J are TRBV28 and TRBJ2-5, with a possible D match to TRBD1 (6 bases). Trimming left V 6 bases short and J 11 bases short, with 19 bases between. Looked up from germline, CDR1 is MDHEN and CDR2 is SYDVKM. The CDR3 spans 13 residues. In nucleotides, the CDR3 is TGTGCCAGCAGCCCCGGGACATGGAAAGAGCAGTACTTC. Translation gives CASSPGTWKEQYF.

The rearrangement uses TRBV6-6 and TRBJ2-2; 9 bases are a match to TRBD2. The CDR3 length is 16 residues. Germline CDR1 MNHNY, CDR2 SVGAGI (reference sequence). DNA for the CDR3: TGTGTGAGCGGGGGGAGGGGGCCCCCGAACACCGGGGAGCTGTTTTTT. It specifies CVSGGRGPPNTGELFF.